This record looks at one T cell receptor (beta chain) sequence and its context. Its antigen is unknown. Generated by immunoSEQ multiplex PCR, the TCRdb table keeps only in-frame clones and is missing some. The table includes roughly 16,000 clones, approximately 84% detected once. This specimen comes from a study of T cells in localized non-small cell lung cancer. Findings of the study overall: Patients showing higher blood T cell density tended to see longer overall survival. Researchers found a median around 59 of the top 100 tumor clones in adjacent lung. Uninvolved adjacent lung showed higher T cell clonality than tumor.

This receptor was identified in a male donor older than 55 with stage I lung adenocarcinoma. Material: peripheral blood, obtained before any cancer treatment.

The CDR3 sequence: CASSLALSGTGVYGYTF. The DNA for the CDR3 is TGTGCCAGCAGCTTAGCCTTATCCGGGACAGGAGTCTATGGCTACACCTTC. The genes are TRBV7-8 and TRBJ1-2; 8 bases are shared with TRBD1. The CDR3 has 17 residues. Germline CDR1 and CDR2: SGHVS and FQNEAQ. Trimming cost V 0 bases and J 4 bases; bases outside gene matches: 10.